This TCR beta chain was observed in a study of graft-versus-host responses after intestinal transplantation. Study-wide background: After anti-thymocyte globulin induction, recipients took tacrolimus and steroids for around 3 years. Regarding the study as a whole: Circulating GvH clone levels at their peak were associated with HvG declines (early post-transplant).

To note about this clone: Antigen specificity is unknown.

CDR3 length equals 14 residues. J was trimmed by 4 bases and V by 10 bases; bases with no gene match: 9. Germline CDR1 and CDR2: LNHDA and SQIVND (reference sequence). Sequencing was performed with immunoSEQ multiplex PCR; in TCRdb, only in-frame clones are kept and a portion is missing. The sample includes about 39,000 clones, approximately 93% of them seen just once. The chain recombines TRBV19 with TRBJ2-2, with 7 bases that match TRBD2. The receptor's source is a human patient who received an intestinal transplant, so some T cells may come from the graft donor. The sample in question was PBMCs, obtained 734 days after intestinal transplantation. The CDR3 spells CAITSAGGTGELFF. Here the CDR3 DNA reads TGTGCCATAACTAGCGCCGGGGGCACCGGGGAGCTGTTTTTT.